This entry lists 4 T cell receptor beta chains sequenced from one sample in a study of T cells generated in artificial thymic organoids. These receptors have no identified antigens. Reverse primers in the TRAC or TRBC constant regions drove separate semi-nested PCRs for TCRalpha and TCRbeta. MiXCR, applied by TCRdb to the 5' RACE reads, yields one record per CDR3 protein. The sample carries over 7,000 distinct CDR3 sequences, 20% to 30% recorded once. Organoids aggregated human HSPCs with DLL1-transduced murine MS5 stromal cells. The seeding cells were CD34+CD3- hematopoietic stem and progenitor cells purified by FACS to remove T cells. Sequenced sample: naive CD8+ T cells grown in artificial thymic organoids from cord blood stem and progenitor cells. The subset was: CD3+TCRalphabeta+CD8SP T cells; for blood, CD45RO-CCR7+ naive CD8+ T cells. These receptors were collected from a human donor who gave cord blood stem cells for thymic organoid culture, a cardiac surgery patient who gave postnatal thymus, or a blood donor (not recorded which).

V is TRBV28 and J is TRBJ2-7; the D is unclear. The CDR3 spans 12 residues. The germline CDR1 and CDR2 sequences are MDHEN and SYDVKM. V was pared by 6 bases and J by 0 bases, with 6 bases between. The chain's CDR3 is CASSPRSYEQYF. In nucleotides, the CDR3 is TGTGCCAGCAGCCCCCGCTCCTACGAGCAGTACTTC.

By share of the sample, this clonotype is medium-sized. The V and J genes are TRBV20-1 and TRBJ2-7; D gene unclear. This CDR3 has 12 residues. With 3 bases removed from V and 3 bases from J, the gap between germline ends came to 9 bases. Germline V gene sequence: CDR1 DFQATT, CDR2 SNEGSKA (reference sequence). The CDR3 DNA is TGCAGTGCTAGGGCGACTTTCTACGAGCAGTACTTC. It is translated as CSARATFYEQYF.

CDR3 DNA sequence: TGTGCCAGCAGTTTAAATACGGGGCAGGAGCAGTTCTTC. It translates to CASSLNTGQEQFF. The chain joins TRBV27 to TRBJ2-1; possibly TRBD1 or TRBD2 for D (5 bases each). Germline-derived CDR1 and CDR2 are MNHEY and SMNVEV (reference sequence). The CDR3 contains 13 residues. V was clipped by 2 bases and J by 10 bases, with 12 bases between them.

This clonotype was counted between two and nine times. V gene TRBV5-1 combines with J gene TRBJ2-5; 12 bases match TRBD2. Trimming at V came to 4 bases and at J to 0 bases, leaving 13 bases not matched to a gene. The germline V gene has CDR1 SGHRS and CDR2 YFSETQ. The CDR3 runs to 19 residues. CDR3 coding DNA: TGCGCCAGCAGCCCGGAGTGGGCTAGCGGGGGGGACTACCAAGAGACCCAGTACTTC. It encodes CASSPEWASGGDYQETQYF.